The 21 T cell receptor beta chains given below trace back to one sample, sequenced in a study of graft-versus-host responses after intestinal transplantation. Measured with immunoSEQ multiplex PCR; TCRdb has only the in-frame clones, and not every one. The table lists some 8,300 clones, just under 95% of them singletons. Here the sequenced sample was PBMCs, taken roughly 32 days after intestinal transplant. The receptors shown here come from a human patient who received an intestinal transplant, so some T cells may come from the graft donor.

This chain uses TRBV19 with TRBJ2-1; weak D call: TRBD2 (6 bases). CDR1 is LNHDA, CDR2 SQIVND, per germline (reference sequence). The CDR3 has 13 amino acids. V dropped 7 bases and J dropped 4 bases, with 11 bases sitting between them. The CDR3 nucleotides are TGTGCCAGTAATAGGCGGGGATACAATGAGCAGTTCTTC. Encoded protein: CASNRRGYNEQFF. Together with reference TRBV19 and TRBJ2-1, the CDR3 gives the full variable domain: DGGITQSPKYLFRKEGQNVTLSCEQNLNHDAMYWYRQDPGQGLRLIYYSQIVNDFQKGDIAEGYSVSREKKESFPLTVTSAQKNPTAFYLCASNRRGYNEQFFGPGTRLTVL.

This clone was counted a few times. The chain is built from TRBV15 and TRBJ2-1; D uncertain. V was trimmed by 1 base and J by 6 bases, leaving 13 bases between them. CDR1 is LNHNV, CDR2 YYDKDF, per germline (reference sequence). The CDR3 loop spans 15 amino acids. The CDR3 DNA sequence: TGTGCCACCAGCAGAGTGTACAGACAAGCCAATGAGCAGTTCTTC. It specifies CATSRVYRQANEQFF.

This rearrangement joins TRBV14 to TRBJ1-3; D remains ambiguous. The CDR3 is 15 amino acids. The V and J ends lost 0 bases and 4 bases respectively, with 10 bases between them. Germline values: CDR1 SGHDN, CDR2 FVKESK. The CDR3 DNA is TGTGCCAGCAGCCAAGAGGGGTTGAGGGGAAACACCATATATTTT. Translated: CASSQEGLRGNTIYF. The full variable domain, in which reference TRBV14 and TRBJ1-3 provide the parts outside the CDR3, is EAGVTQFPSHSVIEKGQTVTLRCDPISGHDNLYWYRRVMGKEIKFLLHFVKESKQDESGMPNNRFLAERTGGTYSTLKVQPAELEDSGVYFCASSQEGLRGNTIYFGEGSWLTVV.

The chain recombines TRBV19 with TRBJ2-1, with D unclear. V lost 5 bases to trimming and J lost 6 bases, with 5 bases between them. In germline, CDR1 is LNHDA, CDR2 SQIVND (reference sequence). The CDR3 length is 11 residues. CDR3 DNA sequence: TGTGCCAGTAGTGATTTCAATGAGCAGTTCTTC. It yields the protein CASSDFNEQFF.

The rearrangement links TRBV2 to TRBJ2-3, with 10 bases that match TRBD2. This CDR3 is 17 amino acids long. Losses at the gene ends were 3 bases for V and 6 bases for J; bases not matched to a gene: 12. Germline lookup yields CDR1 SNHLY and CDR2 FYNNEI. The CDR3 bases are TGTGCCAGCAGTGACCCCGGGGAGCGGGGGGGCCGGGATACGCAGTATTTT. It is translated as CASSDPGERGGRDTQYF.

The chain has TRBV5-1 and TRBJ1-1; 7 positions match TRBD1. J was trimmed by 4 bases and V by 3 bases; bases with no gene match: 9. Germline CDR1 reads SGHRS; CDR2 reads YFSETQ. The CDR3 contains 15 residues. CDR3 sequence: CASSSSPYRGTEAFF. The CDR3 region has the DNA TGCGCCAGCAGCTCCTCGCCTTACAGGGGCACTGAAGCTTTCTTT. The full variable domain, with the rest looked up from reference TRBV5-1 and TRBJ1-1, is KAGVTQTPRYLIKTRGQQVTLSCSPISGHRSVSWYQQTPGQGLQFLFEYFSETQRNKGNFPGRFSGRQFSNSRSEMNVSTLELGDSALYLCASSSSPYRGTEAFFGQGTRLTVV.

This clone was recorded only once. The gene calls are TRBV5-1 and TRBJ2-1; 10 bases map to TRBD2. There are 15 residues in the CDR3. V shed 3 bases, J shed 4 bases, and the junction held 4 bases outside the gene matches. Germline V lookup: CDR1 SGHRS, CDR2 YFSETQ. The CDR3 region is CASSWPSGGYNEQFF. The CDR3 region has the DNA TGCGCCAGCAGCTGGCCTAGCGGGGGTTACAATGAGCAGTTCTTC.

The table lists this clone with a count of one. The chain is built from TRBV10-3 and TRBJ2-7, with 10 bases identical to TRBD2. V was pared by 3 bases and J by 1 base, with 9 bases of the junction left unmatched. The CDR3 covers 17 residues. Germline V CDR1 and CDR2: ENHRY, SYGVKD. This CDR3 reads CAISEVLAGRASYEQYF. The CDR3 DNA reads as TGTGCCATCAGTGAAGTACTAGCGGGGAGGGCTTCCTACGAGCAGTACTTC.

The chain carries TRBV7-9 and TRBJ2-6, with 8 positions matching TRBD1. Looked up from germline, CDR1 is SEHNR and CDR2 is FQNEAQ (reference sequence). With 5 bases clipped from V and 1 base from J, the junction kept 10 bases outside the gene matches. This CDR3 has 18 amino acids. Written as DNA, the CDR3 is TGTGCCAGCAGCGGATGGACAGGGATCGGTTCTGGGGCCAACGTCCTGACTTTC. Amino acid sequence: CASSGWTGIGSGANVLTF.

This chain uses TRBV14 with TRBJ1-5; D uncertain. Deletions cut 1 base from V and 0 bases from J, with 10 bases between. Looked up from germline, CDR1 is SGHDN and CDR2 is FVKESK. CDR3 length: 16 amino acids. The CDR3 reads CASSQAPKNSNQPQHF. The CDR3 DNA follows: TGTGCCAGCAGCCAAGCGCCCAAAAATAGCAATCAGCCCCAGCATTTT.

The chain couples TRBV10-3 to TRBJ2-3; no clear D gene. The CDR3 is made up of 14 amino acids. The V and J ends lost 3 bases and 3 bases respectively, with 10 bases between them. Germline V gene sequence: CDR1 ENHRY, CDR2 SYGVKD. The CDR3 here is CAISDQRSTDTQYF. The CDR3 nucleotides are TGTGCCATCAGTGACCAGAGAAGTACAGATACGCAGTATTTT.

This chain uses TRBV2 with TRBJ2-1; 12 bases match TRBD2. Germline trimming cut 7 bases from V and 11 bases from J; bases unmatched to any gene: 9. Germline values: CDR1 SNHLY, CDR2 FYNNEI. The CDR3 extends over 14 amino acids. CDR3 sequence: CASTLLAGGPKQFF. Here the CDR3 DNA reads TGTGCCAGCACCTTACTAGCGGGGGGCCCAAAGCAGTTCTTC.

The chain carries TRBV5-4 and TRBJ2-7; D call uncertain. The CDR3 runs 9 residues. Deletions cut 8 bases from V and 6 bases from J, with 6 bases between. Looked up from germline, CDR1 is SGHNT and CDR2 is YYREEE (reference sequence). CDR3 in DNA: TGTGCCAGTACATTCGAGCAGTACTTC. Translated, it gives CASTFEQYF.

This sequence joins TRBV4-1 and TRBJ2-1; 11 bases match TRBD2. The CDR3 has 16 residues. The germline V gene encodes CDR1 MGHRA and CDR2 YSYEKL. Germline trimming cut 5 bases from V and 4 bases from J; bases unmatched to any gene: 7. The DNA of the CDR3 is TGCGCCAGCAGCATTCCACTAGCGGGGGAATACAATGAGCAGTTCTTC. Encoded protein: CASSIPLAGEYNEQFF.

The chain recombines TRBV7-6 with TRBJ2-7; D possibly corresponds to TRBD1 (7 bases). In germline, CDR1 is SGHVS, CDR2 FNYEAQ. V dropped 1 base and J dropped 2 bases, with 9 bases sitting between them. This CDR3 contains 14 residues. CDR3 sequence: CASSLGRGAYEQYF. The CDR3, as DNA: TGTGCCAGCAGCTTAGGCAGGGGGGCCTACGAGCAGTACTTC.

V is TRBV11-2 and J is TRBJ2-2, with D perhaps given as TRBD1 or TRBD2 (6 bases each). The CDR3 is made up of 18 amino acids. The germline V gene has CDR1 SGHAT and CDR2 FQNNGV. Trimming left V 5 bases short and J 3 bases short, with 22 bases between. CDR3 DNA sequence: TGTGCCAGCAGCGCATGGAGGGGGGCCAAGTTCGACACCGGGGAGCTGTTTTTT. Protein product: CASSAWRGAKFDTGELFF.

This rearrangement joins TRBV19 to TRBJ1-5; D gene unclear. CDR3 size: 17 residues. V dropped 3 bases and J dropped 1 base, with 16 bases sitting between them. Germline V gene lookup returns CDR1 LNHDA and CDR2 SQIVND (reference sequence). CDR3 sequence reads: CASSILLGGRSNQPQHF. The CDR3 DNA reads TGTGCCAGTAGTATCTTATTGGGTGGAAGGAGCAATCAGCCCCAGCATTTT.

This clone was detected a few times. J is TRBJ2-7 and V is TRBV27; D gene ambiguous. CDR3 length equals 10 residues. Germline V lookup: CDR1 MNHEY, CDR2 SMNVEV (reference sequence). Deletions cut 8 bases from V and 6 bases from J, with 8 bases between. The CDR3 region has the DNA TGTGCCAGCTCCCCAGGCGAGCAGTACTTC. It specifies CASSPGEQYF.

The chain uses TRBV5-6 and TRBJ1-1; 7 nucleotides align to TRBD1. Germline CDR1 and CDR2: SGHDT and YYEEEE. Trimming at V came to 3 bases and at J to 7 bases, leaving 3 bases not matched to a gene. CDR3 length: 12 residues. CDR3 DNA: TGTGCCAGCAGCTGGGGGGACAGTGAAGCTTTCTTT. It is translated as CASSWGDSEAFF.

The chain uses TRBV5-1 and TRBJ1-1, with D hard to call. V dropped 2 bases and J dropped 0 bases, with 11 bases sitting between them. In germline, CDR1 is SGHRS, CDR2 YFSETQ. The CDR3 consists of 15 residues. CDR3 DNA: TGCGCCAGCAGCTTCTGCGACCTCATGAACACTGAAGCTTTCTTT. The encoded protein is CASSFCDLMNTEAFF. The full variable domain, in which reference TRBV5-1 and TRBJ1-1 provide the parts outside the CDR3, is KAGVTQTPRYLIKTRGQQVTLSCSPISGHRSVSWYQQTPGQGLQFLFEYFSETQRNKGNFPGRFSGRQFSNSRSEMNVSTLELGDSALYLCASSFCDLMNTEAFFGQGTRLTVV.

This chain uses TRBV19 with TRBJ2-7; D uncertain. Germline lookup yields CDR1 LNHDA and CDR2 SQIVND (reference sequence). There are 14 residues in the CDR3. With 3 bases removed from V and 7 bases from J, the gap between germline ends came to 16 bases. The CDR3 loop is CASSIRGEIQEQYF. The CDR3 nucleotides read TGTGCCAGTAGTATCCGAGGCGAGATCCAGGAGCAGTACTTC.